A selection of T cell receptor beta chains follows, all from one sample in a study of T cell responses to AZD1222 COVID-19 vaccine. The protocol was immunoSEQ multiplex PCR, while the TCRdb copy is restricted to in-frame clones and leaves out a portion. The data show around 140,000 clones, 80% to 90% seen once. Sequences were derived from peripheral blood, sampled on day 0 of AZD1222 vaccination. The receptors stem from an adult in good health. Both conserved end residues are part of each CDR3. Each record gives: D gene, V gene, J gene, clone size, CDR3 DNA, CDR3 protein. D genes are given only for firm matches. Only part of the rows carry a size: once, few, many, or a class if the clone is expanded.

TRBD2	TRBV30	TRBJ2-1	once	TGTGCCTGGAGTGCCGGACTAGTGATTTACAATGAGCAGTTCTTC	CAWSAGLVIYNEQFF
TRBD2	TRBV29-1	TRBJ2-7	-	TGCAGCGTCGCCGGGACTAGCGACTCCTACGAGCAGTACTTC	CSVAGTSDSYEQYF
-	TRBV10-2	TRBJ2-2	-	TGCGCCAGCAGTCAGGGGATCGCCGGGGAGCTGTTTTTT	CASSQGIAGELFF
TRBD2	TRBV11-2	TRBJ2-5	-	TGTGCCAGCAGCTTAGGTGGGACTAGCGGGATGGAGACCCAGTACTTC	CASSLGGTSGMETQYF
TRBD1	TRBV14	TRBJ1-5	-	TGTGCCAGCAGCCAAGATCGGGGGACAGCCAATCAGCCCCAGCATTTT	CASSQDRGTANQPQHF
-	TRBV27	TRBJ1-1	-	TGTGCCAGCAGTTTGATAGGGTCTGGGACTGAAGCTTTCTTT	CASSLIGSGTEAFF
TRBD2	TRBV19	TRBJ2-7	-	TGTGCCAGTAGTCGAACTAGCGGGACCCGAACCTACGAGCAGTACTTC	CASSRTSGTRTYEQYF
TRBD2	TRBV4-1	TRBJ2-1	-	TGCGCCAGCAGCCCATTGGGCGGGGGCTACAATGAGCAGTTCTTC	CASSPLGGGYNEQFF
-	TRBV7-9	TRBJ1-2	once	TGTGCCAGCAGCTCCTACACCTATGGCTACACCTTC	CASSSYTYGYTF
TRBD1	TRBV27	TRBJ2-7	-	TGTGCCAGCGGACAGGTTTCCTACGAGCAGTACTTC	CASGQVSYEQYF
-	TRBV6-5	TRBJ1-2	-	TGTGCCAGCAGTTCGACCCAATTGGGCTACACCTTC	CASSSTQLGYTF